Shown below are 22 T cell receptor beta chains from a single sample sequenced in a study of identical twins (dated by TCRdb to 2016 to 2017). The library was generated by 5' RACE. TCRdb names Illumina HiSeq 2000 as the instrument used. TCRdb itself trimmed the public reads at Q25 with fastp, ran MiXCR and retained productive beta chains. Rows with a matching CDR3 protein are joined into one entry that keeps the most common DNA and genes. The sample profile shows 450,000 or so distinct CDR3 sequences; 24% of them were found once. Clones ranked in the top ten supply 2.9% of the sample. Another study also made use of these data, one on T cells expressing NK-cell markers.

The sample consisted of CD4+ T cells sorted from blood. These receptors were collected from a young woman in good health.

The genes are TRBV6-2 or TRBV6-3 and TRBJ2-7; no definite D call. Between the trimmed V and J ends, which lost 7 bases and 7 bases, there was a span of 17 bases. Germline V gives CDR1 MNHEY, CDR2 SVGEGT. The CDR3 runs 13 residues. This CDR3 is CASTPELTTEQYF. The CDR3 region has the DNA TGTGCCAGCACCCCGGAGTTAACGACGGAGCAGTACTTC.

The gene calls are TRBV25-1 and TRBJ2-1; 7 bases align to TRBD2. CDR1 MGHDK and CDR2 SYGVNS come from the germline V gene. The CDR3 is 15 amino acids. V dropped 10 bases and J dropped 2; count of bases not matched to a gene: 11. CDR3 protein: CATSYGGSTYNEQFF. The CDR3 DNA reads TGTGCCACCTCTTATGGCGGGAGCACCTACAATGAGCAGTTCTTC.

The chain couples TRBV9 to TRBJ2-2, with D uncertain. The CDR3 covers 16 residues. Deletions cut 0 bases from V and 3 bases from J, with 12 bases between. Germline V gene sequence: CDR1 SGDLS, CDR2 YYNGEE. In nucleotides, the CDR3 is TGTGCCAGCAGCGTAGCGGCGGCCCCTTACACCGGGGAGCTGTTTTTT. Amino acids: CASSVAAAPYTGELFF.

The chain is built from TRBV7-9 and TRBJ2-1; TRBD2 matches at 14 bases. Germline assignment: CDR1 SEHNR and CDR2 FQNEAQ (reference sequence). The V segment lost 7 bases and the J segment 4 bases; nucleotides outside the gene matches: 9. The CDR3 contains 17 residues. The CDR3, as DNA: TGTGCCAGCAACCTAGGACTAGCGGGAGGTTTTTACAATGAGCAGTTCTTC. Translated: CASNLGLAGGFYNEQFF.

The chain is built from TRBV5-5 and TRBJ2-5; D is unclear. Germline CDR1 is SGHKS and CDR2 is YYEKEE (reference sequence). The CDR3 length is 15 residues. V was trimmed by 4 bases and J by 2 bases, leaving 15 bases between them. The chain's CDR3 is CASSRLPADQETQYF. Here the CDR3 DNA reads TGTGCCAGCAGCCGATTACCGGCAGATCAAGAGACCCAGTACTTC. Filled out from reference TRBV5-5 and TRBJ2-5, the complete variable domain reads DAGVTQSPTHLIKTRGQQVTLRCSPISGHKSVSWYQQVLGQGPQFIFQYYEKEERGRGNFPDRFSARQFPNYSSELNVNALLLGDSALYLCASSRLPADQETQYFGPGTRLLVL.

The chain employs TRBV12-3 or TRBV12-4 and TRBJ1-1, with D possibly TRBD1 on 6 matching bases. This CDR3 comprises 12 residues. The ends were cut back, 2 bases at V and 10 bases at J, with 11 bases in the middle. Written as DNA, the CDR3 is TGTGCCAGCAGTTTATGGGGGCTCAGAGCTTTCTTT. It is translated as CASSLWGLRAFF.

This clonotype was observed a few times. V gene TRBV5-1 combines with J gene TRBJ2-1; TRBD1 might be the D (6 bases). Between the trimmed V and J ends, which lost 4 bases and 6 bases, there was a span of 23 bases. This CDR3 region has 17 residues. Germline loops: CDR1 SGHRS, CDR2 YFSETQ. CDR3 residues: CASSLMRGVTGPNEQFF. In DNA form, the CDR3 reads TGCGCCAGCAGCCTCATGCGCGGTGTGACAGGACCCAATGAGCAGTTCTTC.

This clonotype turned up a few times. The gene calls are TRBV5-1 and TRBJ2-2; TRBD2 matches at 12 bases. The germline CDR1 and CDR2 sequences are SGHRS and YFSETQ. Germline trimming cut 4 bases from V and 2 bases from J; bases unmatched to any gene: 6. The CDR3 contains 17 residues. The CDR3 protein is CASSLRTSGDNTGELFF. The CDR3 DNA reads as TGCGCCAGCAGCCTCAGGACTAGCGGGGATAACACCGGGGAGCTGTTTTTT.

This chain uses TRBV7-9 with TRBJ2-2; D gene uncertain. The CDR3 totals 13 residues. Looked up from germline, CDR1 is SEHNR and CDR2 is FQNEAQ (reference sequence). The ends were cut back, 4 bases at V and 6 bases at J, with 9 bases in the middle. In DNA, the CDR3 is TGTGCCAGCAGCTGGGATTTCGCCGGGGAGCTGTTTTTT. Its translation: CASSWDFAGELFF.

This clonotype has a handful of counts. The genes are TRBV2 and TRBJ1-6; 10 positions agree with TRBD1. J lost 10 bases, V lost 4 bases, and 1 base had no gene match. Germline lookup yields CDR1 SNHLY and CDR2 FYNNEI. This CDR3 spans 13 amino acids. CDR3 loop: CASSGQGASPLHF. CDR3 coding DNA: TGTGCCAGCAGTGGACAGGGGGCCTCACCCCTCCACTTT. The full variable domain, in which reference TRBV2 and TRBJ1-6 provide the parts outside the CDR3, is EPEVTQTPSHQVTQMGQEVILRCVPISNHLYFYWYRQILGQKVEFLVSFYNNEISEKSEIFDDQFSVERPDGSNFTLKIRSTKLEDSAMYFCASSGQGASPLHFGNGTRLTVT.

This clonotype was counted only a few times. The chain uses TRBV4-3 and TRBJ2-1; TRBD2 agrees at 11 bases. V lost 2 bases and J lost 4; bases outside the gene matches: 4. The CDR3 contains 16 residues. Germline V gene lookup returns CDR1 LGHNA and CDR2 YSLEER. The CDR3 DNA follows: TGCGCCAGCAGCCAATCGGGACTAGCGGATTACAATGAGCAGTTCTTC. Its protein product is CASSQSGLADYNEQFF.

This sequence joins TRBV5-1 and TRBJ1-5; possible D gene TRBD1, 5 bases. V lost 4 bases to trimming and J lost 4 bases, with 15 bases between them. Per the germline V gene, CDR1 is SGHRS and CDR2 is YFSETQ. The CDR3 consists of 15 residues. The CDR3 sequence: CASSPIDSQNQPQHF. For the CDR3, the DNA is TGCGCCAGCAGCCCAATAGACAGCCAGAATCAGCCCCAGCATTTT.

In DNA, the CDR3 is TGCGCCAGCAGCTTGGCCCTAGCGGAAGGAGAGACCCAGTACTTC. This sequence encodes CASSLALAEGETQYF. The rearrangement uses TRBV5-1 and TRBJ2-5; 7 bases map to TRBD2. CDR1 is SGHRS and CDR2 is YFSETQ in the germline V gene. After removal of 0 bases from V and 4 bases from J, the junction contained 6 bases not matched to a gene. The CDR3 totals 15 residues.

This chain connects TRBV12-5 to TRBJ2-7, with a tentative D call TRBD1 (6 bases). Germline V gives CDR1 LGHNT, CDR2 FRNRAP. Trimming took off 6 bases at V and 7 bases at J, with 13 bases between the two ends. This CDR3 region has 12 residues. In DNA form, the CDR3 reads TGTGCTAGTGGACAGGGATTCTGGGAGCAGTACTTC. Translating it yields CASGQGFWEQYF.

This clonotype was counted only a few times. The gene calls are TRBV12-3 or TRBV12-4 and TRBJ1-2; TRBD1 aligns across 8 bases. This CDR3 has 14 amino acids. V lost 7 bases to trimming and J lost 8 bases; unmatched junction nucleotides: 12. The CDR3 loop is CASNEGQGRGGYTF. The CDR3 DNA sequence: TGTGCCAGCAACGAAGGACAGGGAAGAGGAGGCTACACCTTC.

V is TRBV5-1 and J is TRBJ2-7; tentative D call: TRBD2 (6 bases). The CDR3 is 18 residues long. Looked up from germline, CDR1 is SGHRS and CDR2 is YFSETQ. The V and J ends lost 4 bases and 4 bases respectively, with 27 bases between them. CDR3: CASSLGRGGERAWYEQYF. CDR3 sequence (DNA): TGCGCCAGCAGCCTGGGACGTGGAGGTGAGCGGGCCTGGTACGAGCAGTACTTC.

This clonotype was seen more than once but under ten times. This rearrangement joins TRBV10-3 to TRBJ2-1; a weak D match, TRBD2 (5 bases). The CDR3 runs to 15 residues. V was pared by 7 bases and J by 0 bases, with 13 bases between. CDR1 is ENHRY and CDR2 is SYGVKD in the germline V gene. CDR3 in DNA: TGTGCCATCACGCCCGGGGAAAGCTCCTACAATGAGCAGTTCTTC. Its translation: CAITPGESSYNEQFF.

The chain recombines TRBV5-1 with TRBJ2-1, with TRBD2 identical over 9 bases. The J segment lost 10 bases and the V segment lost 0 bases, leaving 11 bases of the junction unmatched. The CDR3 is 16 amino acids. Germline CDR1 SGHRS, CDR2 YFSETQ. The CDR3 is CASSLAASGASREQFF. CDR3 DNA: TGCGCCAGCAGCTTGGCCGCTAGCGGGGCTTCAAGGGAGCAGTTCTTC. The full variable domain, in which reference TRBV5-1 and TRBJ2-1 provide the parts outside the CDR3, is KAGVTQTPRYLIKTRGQQVTLSCSPISGHRSVSWYQQTPGQGLQFLFEYFSETQRNKGNFPGRFSGRQFSNSRSEMNVSTLELGDSALYLCASSLAASGASREQFFGPGTRLTVL.

This clonotype has ten or more counts. The V call is TRBV24-1, the J call TRBJ1-2; no reliable D call. The CDR3 sequence is 12 residues long. Per germline, CDR1 KGHDR and CDR2 SFDVKD. Trimming removed 8 bases at V and 6 bases at J, with 12 bases between. The CDR3 sequence: CATTSEGNGYTF. DNA for the CDR3: TGTGCCACCACCTCGGAGGGAAATGGCTACACCTTC.

A few counts support this clonotype. V usage is TRBV5-1 and J usage is TRBJ2-1, with TRBD2 matching over 12 bases. The CDR3 runs to 15 residues. The V and J ends lost 7 bases and 10 bases, in that order; junction bases with no gene match: 12. The germline V gene has CDR1 SGHRS and CDR2 YFSETQ. Written as DNA, the CDR3 is TGCGCCAGCCGGGGGACTAGCGGGTCCCCCGGGGAGCAGTTCTTC. This sequence encodes CASRGTSGSPGEQFF.

The CDR3, as DNA: TGCGCCAGCAGCCAAAGGGTGGGCACAGATACGCAGTATTTT. It encodes CASSQRVGTDTQYF. V usage is TRBV4-3 and J usage is TRBJ2-3; D is uncertain. The CDR3 contains 14 residues. V was cut by 2 bases and J by 1 base, with 7 bases left in between. Germline loops: CDR1 LGHNA, CDR2 YSLEER.

The V call is TRBV4-3, the J call TRBJ2-3, with 10 nucleotides matching TRBD2. Germline V gene lookup returns CDR1 LGHNA and CDR2 YSLEER. V gave up 0 bases and J gave up 2 bases; unmatched junction bases: 5. The CDR3 has 17 amino acids. The chain's CDR3 is CASSQELAGAFTDTQYF. CDR3 bases: TGCGCCAGCAGCCAAGAGCTAGCGGGAGCGTTCACAGATACGCAGTATTTT.